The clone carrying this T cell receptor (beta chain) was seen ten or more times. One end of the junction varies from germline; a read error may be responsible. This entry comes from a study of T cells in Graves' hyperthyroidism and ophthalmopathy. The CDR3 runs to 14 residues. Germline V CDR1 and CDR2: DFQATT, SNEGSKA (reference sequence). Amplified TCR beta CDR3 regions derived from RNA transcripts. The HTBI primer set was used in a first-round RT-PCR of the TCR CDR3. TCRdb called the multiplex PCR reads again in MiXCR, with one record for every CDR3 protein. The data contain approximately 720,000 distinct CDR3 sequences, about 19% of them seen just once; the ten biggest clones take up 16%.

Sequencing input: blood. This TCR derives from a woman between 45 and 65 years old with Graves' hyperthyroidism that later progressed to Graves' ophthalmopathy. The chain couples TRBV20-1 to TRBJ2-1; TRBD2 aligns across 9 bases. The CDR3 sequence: CSAREELAGFEQFF. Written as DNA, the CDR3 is TGCAGTGCGAGAGAGGAGCTAGCGGGGTTCGAGCAGTTCTTC.